This TCR beta chain was captured by sequencing in a study of blood T cell repertoires in COVID-19. Study-wide background: Spain, Italy and the United States supplied samples that represented acute and convalescent COVID-19. T cells, B-cell-depleted T cells, or PBMCs supplied cDNA or gDNA.

Original processing notes: Amplified reference gene primers provided the basis for estimating nucleated cell counts. Produced via immunoSEQ multiplex PCR; TCRdb's table is partial and in-frame only. V, J and clone size derive from that table, while D and trimming were established from the DNA sequence. The top ten clones hold just under 3% of a sample with fewer than 300,000 clones, 81% of them seen once. Germline CDR1 is LGHDT and CDR2 is YNNKEL (reference sequence). V lost 0 bases, J lost 8 bases, and 15 bases stayed unmatched. This CDR3 spans 17 amino acids. The rearrangement links TRBV3-1 (or the pseudogene TRBV3-2) to TRBJ1-2; 7 bases agree with TRBD1. Sequences were obtained from peripheral blood. This TCR was recovered from a woman aged 60-75 years with active or convalescent COVID-19. CDR3 nucleotide sequence: TGTGCCAGCAGCCAAGATCGTGCGGGAGGACAGGCGAGGGGCTACACCTTC. It is translated as CASSQDRAGGQARGYTF.